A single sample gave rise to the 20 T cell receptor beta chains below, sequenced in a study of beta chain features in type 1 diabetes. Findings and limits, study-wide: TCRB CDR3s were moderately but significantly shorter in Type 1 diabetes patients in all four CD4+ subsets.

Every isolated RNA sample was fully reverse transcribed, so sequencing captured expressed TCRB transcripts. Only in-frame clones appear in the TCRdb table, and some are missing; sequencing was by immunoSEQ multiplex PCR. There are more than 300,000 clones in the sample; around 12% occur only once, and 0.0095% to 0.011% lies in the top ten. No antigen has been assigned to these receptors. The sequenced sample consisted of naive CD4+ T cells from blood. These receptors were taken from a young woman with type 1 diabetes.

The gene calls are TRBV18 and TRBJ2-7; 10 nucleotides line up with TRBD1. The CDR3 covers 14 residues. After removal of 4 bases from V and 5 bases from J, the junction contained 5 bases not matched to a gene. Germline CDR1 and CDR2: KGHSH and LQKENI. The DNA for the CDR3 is TGTGCCAGCTCACGGACAGGGGGAAGGGACGAGCAGTACTTC. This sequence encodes CASSRTGGRDEQYF.

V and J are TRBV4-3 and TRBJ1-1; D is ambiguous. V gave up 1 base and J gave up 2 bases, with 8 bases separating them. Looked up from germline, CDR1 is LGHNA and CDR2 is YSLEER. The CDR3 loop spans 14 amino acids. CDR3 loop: CASSQVGANTEAFF. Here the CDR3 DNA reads TGCGCCAGCAGCCAAGTAGGAGCCAACACTGAAGCTTTCTTT.

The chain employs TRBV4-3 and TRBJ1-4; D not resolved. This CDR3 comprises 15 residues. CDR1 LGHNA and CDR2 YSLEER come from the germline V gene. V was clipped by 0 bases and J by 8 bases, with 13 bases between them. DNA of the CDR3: TGCGCCAGCAGCCAAGACACGGGTCGAGGGGAAAAACTGTTTTTT. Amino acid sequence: CASSQDTGRGEKLFF.

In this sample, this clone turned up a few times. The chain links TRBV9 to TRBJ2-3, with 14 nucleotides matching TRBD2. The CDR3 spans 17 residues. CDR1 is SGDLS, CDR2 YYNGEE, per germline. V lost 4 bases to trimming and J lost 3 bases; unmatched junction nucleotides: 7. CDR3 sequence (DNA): TGTGCCAGCAGCCCGGGGACTAGCGGGGGATTAACAGATACGCAGTATTTT. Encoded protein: CASSPGTSGGLTDTQYF. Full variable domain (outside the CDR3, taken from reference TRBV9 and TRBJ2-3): DSGVTQTPKHLITATGQRVTLRCSPRSGDLSVYWYQQSLDQGLQFLIQYYNGEERAKGNILERFSAQQFPDLHSELNLSSLELGDSALYFCASSPGTSGGLTDTQYFGPGTRLTVL.

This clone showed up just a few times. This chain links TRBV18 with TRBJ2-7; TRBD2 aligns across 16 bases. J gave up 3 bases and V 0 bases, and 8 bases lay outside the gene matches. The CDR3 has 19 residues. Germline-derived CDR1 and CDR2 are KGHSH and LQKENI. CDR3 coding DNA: TGTGCCAGCTCACCACCGAGGGGGACTAGCGGGAGGGTTATCTACGAGCAGTACTTC. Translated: CASSPPRGTSGRVIYEQYF.

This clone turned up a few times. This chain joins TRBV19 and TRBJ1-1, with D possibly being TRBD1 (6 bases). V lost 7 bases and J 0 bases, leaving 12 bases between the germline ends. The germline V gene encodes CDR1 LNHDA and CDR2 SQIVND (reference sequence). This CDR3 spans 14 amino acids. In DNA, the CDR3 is TGTGCCAGTATGAGGGGGGGAATGAACACTGAAGCTTTCTTT. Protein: CASMRGGMNTEAFF. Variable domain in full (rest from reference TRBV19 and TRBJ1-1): DGGITQSPKYLFRKEGQNVTLSCEQNLNHDAMYWYRQDPGQGLRLIYYSQIVNDFQKGDIAEGYSVSREKKESFPLTVTSAQKNPTAFYLCASMRGGMNTEAFFGQGTRLTVV.

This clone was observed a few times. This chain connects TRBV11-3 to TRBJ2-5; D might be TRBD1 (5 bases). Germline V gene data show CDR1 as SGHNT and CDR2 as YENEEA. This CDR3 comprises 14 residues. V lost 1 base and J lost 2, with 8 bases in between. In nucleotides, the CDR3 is TGTGCCAGCAGCTTAGTCCAGGGACAAGAGACCCAGTACTTC. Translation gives CASSLVQGQETQYF.

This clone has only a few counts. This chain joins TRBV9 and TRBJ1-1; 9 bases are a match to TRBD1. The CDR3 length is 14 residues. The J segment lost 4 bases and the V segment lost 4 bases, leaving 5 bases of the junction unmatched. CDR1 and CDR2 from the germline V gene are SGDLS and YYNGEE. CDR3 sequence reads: CASSSRDRVTEAFF. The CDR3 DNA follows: TGTGCCAGCAGCTCGCGGGACAGGGTCACTGAAGCTTTCTTT.

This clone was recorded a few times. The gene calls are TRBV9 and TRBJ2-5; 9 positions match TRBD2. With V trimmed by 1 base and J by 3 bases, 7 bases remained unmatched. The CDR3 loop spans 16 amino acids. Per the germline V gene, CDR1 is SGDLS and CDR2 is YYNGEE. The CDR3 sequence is CASSVTGASGKETQYF. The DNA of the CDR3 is TGTGCCAGCAGCGTAACAGGGGCTAGCGGGAAAGAGACCCAGTACTTC.

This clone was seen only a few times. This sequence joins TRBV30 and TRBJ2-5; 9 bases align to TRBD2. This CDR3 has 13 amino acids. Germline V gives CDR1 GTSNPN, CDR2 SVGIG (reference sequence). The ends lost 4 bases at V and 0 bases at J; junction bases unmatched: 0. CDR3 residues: CAWTSGNQETQYF. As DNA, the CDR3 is TGTGCCTGGACTAGCGGGAACCAAGAGACCCAGTACTTC.

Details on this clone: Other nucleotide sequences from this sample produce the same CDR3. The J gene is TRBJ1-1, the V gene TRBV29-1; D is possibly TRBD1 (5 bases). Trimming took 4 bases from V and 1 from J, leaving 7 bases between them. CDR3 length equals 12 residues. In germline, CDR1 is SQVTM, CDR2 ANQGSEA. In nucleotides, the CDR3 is TGCAGCGTTGGGACAAGGAACACTGAAGCTTTCTTT. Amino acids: CSVGTRNTEAFF. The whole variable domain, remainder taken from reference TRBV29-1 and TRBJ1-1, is SAVISQKPSRDICQRGTSLTIQCQVDSQVTMMFWYRQQPGQSLTLIATANQGSEATYESGFVIDKFPISRPNLTFSTLTVSNMSPEDSSIYLCSVGTRNTEAFFGQGTRLTVV.

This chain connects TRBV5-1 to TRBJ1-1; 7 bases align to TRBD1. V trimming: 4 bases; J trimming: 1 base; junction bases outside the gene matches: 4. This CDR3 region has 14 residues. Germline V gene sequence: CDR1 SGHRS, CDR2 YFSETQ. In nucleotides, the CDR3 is TGCGCCAGCAGCAACGGGGACAGGAACACTGAAGCTTTCTTT. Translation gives CASSNGDRNTEAFF.

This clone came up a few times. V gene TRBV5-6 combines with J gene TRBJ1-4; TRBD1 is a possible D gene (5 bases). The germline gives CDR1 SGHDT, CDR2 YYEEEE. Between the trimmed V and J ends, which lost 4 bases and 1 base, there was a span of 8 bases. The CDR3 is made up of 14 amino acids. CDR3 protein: CASSPGQTNEKLFF. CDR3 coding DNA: TGTGCCAGCAGCCCTGGACAAACTAATGAAAAACTGTTTTTT.

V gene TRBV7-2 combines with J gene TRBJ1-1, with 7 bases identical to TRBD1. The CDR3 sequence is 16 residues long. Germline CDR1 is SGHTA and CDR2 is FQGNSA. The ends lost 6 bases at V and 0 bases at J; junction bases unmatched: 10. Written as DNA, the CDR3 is TGTGCCAGCAGGCCGACAGGGCTTAGGATGAACACTGAAGCTTTCTTT. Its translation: CASRPTGLRMNTEAFF.

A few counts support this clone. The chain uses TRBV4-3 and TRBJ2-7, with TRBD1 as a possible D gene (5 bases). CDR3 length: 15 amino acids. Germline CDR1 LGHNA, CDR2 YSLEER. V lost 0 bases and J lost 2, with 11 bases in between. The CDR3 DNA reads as TGCGCCAGCAGCCAAGAGGGGCACACGGCCTACGAGCAGTACTTC. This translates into CASSQEGHTAYEQYF.

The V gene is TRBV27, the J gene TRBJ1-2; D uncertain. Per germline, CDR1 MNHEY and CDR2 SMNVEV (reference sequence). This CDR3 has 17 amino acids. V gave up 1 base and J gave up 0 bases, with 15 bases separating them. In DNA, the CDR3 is TGTGCCAGCAGTTTATTCGGGGTCGCTAAGACTAACTATGGCTACACCTTC. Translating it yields CASSLFGVAKTNYGYTF.

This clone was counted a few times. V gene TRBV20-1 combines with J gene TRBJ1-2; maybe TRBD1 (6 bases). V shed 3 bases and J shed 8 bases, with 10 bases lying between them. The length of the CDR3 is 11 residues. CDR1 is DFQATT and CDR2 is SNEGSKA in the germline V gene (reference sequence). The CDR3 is CSARQGPGYTF. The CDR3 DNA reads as TGCAGTGCTAGGCAGGGGCCGGGCTACACCTTC.

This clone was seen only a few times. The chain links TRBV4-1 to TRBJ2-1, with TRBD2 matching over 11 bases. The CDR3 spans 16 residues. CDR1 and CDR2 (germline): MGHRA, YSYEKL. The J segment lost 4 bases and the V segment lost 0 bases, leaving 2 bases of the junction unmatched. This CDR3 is CASSQEGTSGYNEQFF. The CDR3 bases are TGCGCCAGCAGCCAAGAGGGGACTAGCGGATACAATGAGCAGTTCTTC.

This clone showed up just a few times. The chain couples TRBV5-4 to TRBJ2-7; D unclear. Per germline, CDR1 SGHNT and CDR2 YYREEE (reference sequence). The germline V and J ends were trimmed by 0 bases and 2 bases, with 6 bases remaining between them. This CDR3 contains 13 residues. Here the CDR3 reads CASSLGNTYEQYF. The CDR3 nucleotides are TGTGCCAGCAGCTTGGGCAACACCTACGAGCAGTACTTC.

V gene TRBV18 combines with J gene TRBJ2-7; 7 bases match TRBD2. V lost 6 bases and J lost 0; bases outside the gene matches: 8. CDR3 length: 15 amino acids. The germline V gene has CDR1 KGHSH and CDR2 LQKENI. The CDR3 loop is CASSHGEGSSYEQYF. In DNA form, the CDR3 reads TGTGCCAGCTCGCACGGGGAGGGATCCTCCTACGAGCAGTACTTC.